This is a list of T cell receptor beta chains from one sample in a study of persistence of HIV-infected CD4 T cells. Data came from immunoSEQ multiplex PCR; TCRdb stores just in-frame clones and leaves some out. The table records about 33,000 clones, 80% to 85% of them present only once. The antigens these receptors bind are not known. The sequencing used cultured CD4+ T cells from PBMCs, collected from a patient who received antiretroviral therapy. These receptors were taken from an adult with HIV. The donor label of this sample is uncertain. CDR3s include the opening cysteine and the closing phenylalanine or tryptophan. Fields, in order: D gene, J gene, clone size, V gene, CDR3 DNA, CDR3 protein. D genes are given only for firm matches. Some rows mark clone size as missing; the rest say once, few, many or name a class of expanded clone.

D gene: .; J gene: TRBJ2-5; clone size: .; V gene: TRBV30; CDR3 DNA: TGTGCCTGGAGTGTACAAGGGGGCCAAGAGACCCAGTACTTC; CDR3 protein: CAWSVQGGQETQYF
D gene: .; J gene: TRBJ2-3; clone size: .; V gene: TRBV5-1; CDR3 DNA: TGCGCCAGCAGCTTGGATGGATCAACTAGCACAGATACGCAGTATTTT; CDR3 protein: CASSLDGSTSTDTQYF
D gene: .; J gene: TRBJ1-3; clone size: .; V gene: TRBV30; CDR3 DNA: TGTGCCTGGAGTGTATGGGGGACTGAGGCTGGAAACACCATATATTTT; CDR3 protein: CAWSVWGTEAGNTIYF
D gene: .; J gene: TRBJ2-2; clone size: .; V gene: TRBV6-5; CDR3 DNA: TGTGCCAGCAGCCCCCCCGGCTCGAACACCGGGGAGCTGTTTTTT; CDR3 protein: CASSPPGSNTGELFF
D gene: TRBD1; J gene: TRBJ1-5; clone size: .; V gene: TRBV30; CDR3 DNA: TGTGCCTGGACGACAGGGATCAATCAGCCCCAGCATTTT; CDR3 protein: CAWTTGINQPQHF
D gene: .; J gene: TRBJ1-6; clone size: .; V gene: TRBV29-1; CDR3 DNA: TGCAGCGTTGGAACCGGGACAAGGAATTCACCCCTCCACTTT; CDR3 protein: CSVGTGTRNSPLHF
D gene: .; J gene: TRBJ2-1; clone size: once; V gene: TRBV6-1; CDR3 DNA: TGTGCCAGCAGTGAATCCCTTAACAATGAGCAGTTCTTC; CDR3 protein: CASSESLNNEQFF
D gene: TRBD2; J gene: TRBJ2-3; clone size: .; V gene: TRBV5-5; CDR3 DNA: TGTGCCAGCAGCTTGGGGCTAGCGGGGGGGCCGACGCAGTATTTT; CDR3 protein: CASSLGLAGGPTQYF
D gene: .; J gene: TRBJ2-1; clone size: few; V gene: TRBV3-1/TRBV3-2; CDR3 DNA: TGTGCCAGCAGCCAAGCTGAAAGTGAGCAGTTCTTC; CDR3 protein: CASSQAESEQFF
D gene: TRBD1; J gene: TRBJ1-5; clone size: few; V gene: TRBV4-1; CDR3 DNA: TGCGCCAGCAGCCGACAGGGGGCGAATCAGCCCCAGCATTTT; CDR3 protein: CASSRQGANQPQHF
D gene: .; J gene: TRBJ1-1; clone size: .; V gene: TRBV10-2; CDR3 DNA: TGCGCCAGCAGTGACCCCCCCCGGACCACTGAAGCTTTCTTT; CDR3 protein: CASSDPPRTTEAFF
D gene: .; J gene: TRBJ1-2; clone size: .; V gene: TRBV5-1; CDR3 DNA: TGCGCCAGCAGCTTGTACCGGGACGGATATGGCTACACCTTC; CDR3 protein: CASSLYRDGYGYTF
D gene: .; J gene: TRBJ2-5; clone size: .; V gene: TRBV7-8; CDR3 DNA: TGTGCCAGCAGCGTTGACCCGCAGCGGACCCAGTACTTC; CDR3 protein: CASSVDPQRTQYF
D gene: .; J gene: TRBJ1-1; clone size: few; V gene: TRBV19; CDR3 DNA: TGTGCCAGTATCAAAGACGGCTTTCGCTTGAACACTGAAGCTTTCTTT; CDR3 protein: CASIKDGFRLNTEAFF
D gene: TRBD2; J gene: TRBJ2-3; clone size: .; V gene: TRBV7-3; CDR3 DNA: TGTGCCAGCAGCTCGGGGGGGCTGACAGATACGCAGTATTTT; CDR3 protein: CASSSGGLTDTQYF
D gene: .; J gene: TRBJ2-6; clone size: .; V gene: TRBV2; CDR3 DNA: TGTGCCAGCACCCAGACCTCTGGGGCCAACGTCCTGACTTTC; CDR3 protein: CASTQTSGANVLTF
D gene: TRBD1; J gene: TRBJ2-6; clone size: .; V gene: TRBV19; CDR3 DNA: TGTGCCAGTAGCCTCTCAGACAGGGTTGGGGCCAACGTCCTGACTTTC; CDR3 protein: CASSLSDRVGANVLTF
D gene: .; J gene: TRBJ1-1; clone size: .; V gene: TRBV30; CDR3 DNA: TGTGCCTGGAGTGTAGGCAGCCTGAACACTGAAGCTTTCTTT; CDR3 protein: CAWSVGSLNTEAFF
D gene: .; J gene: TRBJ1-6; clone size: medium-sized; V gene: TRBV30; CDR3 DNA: TGTGCCTGGACAACCGACAGGCGTTCACCCCTCCACTTT; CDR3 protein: CAWTTDRRSPLHF